This T cell receptor (beta chain) was observed in a study of identical twins. Study-wide results and caveats: Zero-insertion analyses might be partly confounded by invariant T cells like MAIT and iNKT.

This clonotype was counted a few times. Its antigen is as yet unknown. A universal primer site was created by template switching, with the cDNA bearing unique molecular identifiers. TCRdb processed the 5' RACE reads anew with MiXCR; each CDR3 protein has one entry. The repertoire has over 550,000 distinct CDR3 sequences, roughly 7.2% of them found once; the top ten carry 1.6%. Germline V gene sequence: CDR1 SQVTM, CDR2 ANQGSEA. V lost 7 bases to trimming and J lost 4 bases, with 21 bases between them. This CDR3 region has 15 residues. The sample was also reused in another study, on yellow fever vaccine responses in identical twins.

The sequence was obtained from a woman between 18 and 29 years old in good health. This rearrangement joins TRBV29-1 to TRBJ2-3, with D possibly matching TRBD2 (6 bases). The sequenced material came from PBMCs. The CDR3 is CSAIPGLGKPDTQYF. The DNA of the CDR3 is TGCAGCGCCATCCCGGGACTCGGGAAACCAGATACGCAGTATTTT.